Shown below are 13 T cell receptor beta chains from a single sample sequenced in a study of molecular identifiers for immune sequencing clone quantification. A single record per CDR3 protein comes from TCRdb applying MiXCR to the PCR reads. The sample records around 460,000 distinct CDR3 sequences, about a fifth being singletons. The sequenced sample consisted of naive CD8+ T cells from blood, with Jurkat cell RNA spiked in. The subset is: FACS-sorted CD8+CD4-CCR7+CD45RA+ naive T cells. The source is a human donor in good health. Some libraries in this study had Jurkat cell RNA spiked in.

The CDR3 DNA reads as TGTGCCAGCAGGTATCTAGTTACAGGTGAGCAGTTCTTC. This sequence encodes CASRYLVTGEQFF. The J gene is TRBJ2-1, the V gene TRBV12-3 or TRBV12-4; D possibly corresponds to TRBD1 (5 bases). The CDR3 is made up of 13 amino acids. Trimming took off 6 bases at V and 9 bases at J, with 15 bases between the two ends.

The J gene is TRBJ2-1, the V gene TRBV20-1; possibly TRBD2 for D (6 bases). This CDR3 spans 13 amino acids. Germline CDR1 reads DFQATT; CDR2 reads SNEGSKA (reference sequence). Trimming stripped 1 base from V and 5 bases from J, with 9 bases between. CDR3 DNA: TGCAGTGCTAGAGGGGACTCTAACAATGAGCAGTTCTTC. It encodes CSARGDSNNEQFF.

Concerning this clonotype itself: A much larger clonotype is one base distant, so this may be a read error. J is TRBJ1-6 and V is TRBV5-1; TRBD1 matches 9 bases. Germline CDR1 SGHRS, CDR2 YFSETQ. CDR3 length equals 15 residues. The CDR3 DNA reads TGCGCCAGCAGCCCCGGACAGGGGTTGGATTCACCCCCCCACTTT. As protein: CASSPGQGLDSPPHF.

In the case of this clonotype: A single base separates this from a much larger clone, so it may be a read error. Without the conserved terminal phenylalanine or tryptophan, this CDR3 likely stems from a read error. The genes are TRBV7-2 and TRBJ2-1; D gene uncertain. This CDR3 comprises 16 residues. Germline V gene sequence: CDR1 SGHTA, CDR2 FQGNSA. Trimming shortened V by 1 base and J by 1 base, and 11 bases separated the two germline ends. Here the CDR3 reads CASSLVFHGSYNEQFL. The CDR3, as DNA: TGTGCCAGCAGCTTAGTTTTCCACGGTTCCTACAATGAGCAGTTCCTC.

This clonotype was recorded many times. The chain employs TRBV12-3 or TRBV12-4 and TRBJ1-1; D not resolved. V was clipped by 6 bases and J by 5 bases, with 7 bases between them. The CDR3 loop spans 11 amino acids. This chain's CDR3 is CASSPGTEAFF. As DNA, the CDR3 is TGTGCCAGCAGCCCGGGAACTGAAGCTTTCTTT.

This CDR3 is CASSFSWELQETQYF. For the CDR3, the DNA is TGTGCCAGCAGCTTTTCCTGGGAACTACAAGAGACCCAGTACTTC. The chain employs TRBV5-6 and TRBJ2-5; D is undetermined. The germline gives CDR1 SGHDT, CDR2 YYEEEE. The CDR3 has 15 residues. Trimming shortened V by 2 bases and J by 2 bases, and 13 bases separated the two germline ends.

This clonotype came up a few times. Compared with germline, one end of the junction differs, possibly owing to a read error. This chain uses TRBV5-3 with TRBJ1-5, with a possible D match to TRBD1 (5 bases). TRBV5-3 is noted as an ORF with a role that remains uncertain. This CDR3 comprises 16 residues. The CDR3 sequence is CASSLIPDIYNQPQHF. The CDR3 DNA follows: TGTGCCAGCAGCTTAATTCCGGACATTTACAATCAGCCCCAGCATTTT.

This clonotype came up many times. This chain joins TRBV4-3 and TRBJ1-4; unclear D gene. This CDR3 is built from 14 residues. Germline CDR1 is LGHNA and CDR2 is YSLEER. Trimming stripped 0 bases from V and 3 bases from J, with 5 bases between. The CDR3 DNA reads TGCGCCAGCAGCCAAGATGAATCTAATGAAAAACTGTTTTTT. Its protein product is CASSQDESNEKLFF.

The rearrangement uses TRBV9 and TRBJ2-3, with TRBD2 identical over 7 bases. This CDR3 is built from 16 residues. The V segment lost 4 bases and the J segment 2 bases; nucleotides outside the gene matches: 10. Germline V CDR1 and CDR2: SGDLS, YYNGEE. The CDR3 spells CASSPSGAGITDTQYF. CDR3 nucleotides: TGTGCCAGCAGCCCCAGCGGGGCGGGTATCACAGATACGCAGTATTTT.

This clonotype was observed at least ten times. The V call is TRBV20-1, the J call TRBJ2-7, with D possibly TRBD1 on 6 matching bases. The CDR3 length is 15 residues. Germline CDR1 reads DFQATT; CDR2 reads SNEGSKA (reference sequence). V lost 0 bases and J lost 5, with 17 bases in between. The CDR3 is CSARDETGILNEQYF. In DNA, the CDR3 is TGCAGTGCTAGAGATGAGACAGGCATCCTAAACGAGCAGTACTTC.

The rearrangement links TRBV4-1 to TRBJ1-1, with D perhaps TRBD1 (6 bases). Germline loops: CDR1 MGHRA, CDR2 YSYEKL. V was clipped by 3 bases and J by 6 bases, with 17 bases between them. CDR3 length: 15 residues. The CDR3 loop reads CASSHPIGGSPEAFF. DNA of the CDR3: TGCGCCAGCAGCCATCCGATCGGGGGCTCCCCTGAAGCTTTCTTT.

The chain carries TRBV4-3 and TRBJ2-1, with 7 bases lining up with TRBD1. CDR1 and CDR2 (germline): LGHNA, YSLEER. The V and J ends lost 4 bases and 9 bases, in that order; junction bases with no gene match: 9. The CDR3 is 14 residues long. The CDR3 nucleotides read TGCGCCAGCAGCCTTACTCTGACAGGGACTGAGCAGTTCTTC. Protein product: CASSLTLTGTEQFF.

This clonotype has a single count. This may be a read error, as it is one base from a much larger clone. V gene TRBV9 combines with J gene TRBJ1-1, with 8 bases identical to TRBD1. V lost 7 bases to trimming and J lost 6 bases; unmatched junction nucleotides: 8. Germline lookup yields CDR1 SGDLS and CDR2 YYNGEE. The CDR3 has 13 residues. The CDR3 loop is CASGTGGGAEAFF. The DNA of the CDR3 is TGTGCCAGCGGAACAGGGGGAGGAGCTGAAGCTTTCTTT.